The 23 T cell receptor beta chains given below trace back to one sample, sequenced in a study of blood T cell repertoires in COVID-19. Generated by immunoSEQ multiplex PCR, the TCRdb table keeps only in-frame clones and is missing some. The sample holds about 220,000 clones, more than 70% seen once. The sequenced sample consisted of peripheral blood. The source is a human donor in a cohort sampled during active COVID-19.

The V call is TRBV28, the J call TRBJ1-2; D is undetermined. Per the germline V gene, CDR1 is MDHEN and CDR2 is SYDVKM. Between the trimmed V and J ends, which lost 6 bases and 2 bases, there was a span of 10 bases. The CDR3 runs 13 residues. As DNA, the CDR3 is TGTGCCAGCAGGCAAGCGGGGAACTATGGCTACACCTTC. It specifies CASRQAGNYGYTF.

This CDR3 reads CATRMGQLNTEAFF. CDR3 coding DNA: TGTGCCACCAGAATGGGACAGCTGAACACTGAAGCTTTCTTT. V usage is TRBV15 and J usage is TRBJ1-1, with 7 bases that match TRBD1. This CDR3 is 14 amino acids long. With V trimmed by 6 bases and J by 0 bases, 4 bases remained unmatched. The V gene's germline CDR1 is LNHNV and CDR2 YYDKDF (reference sequence). The full variable domain, in which reference TRBV15 and TRBJ1-1 provide the parts outside the CDR3, is DAMVIQNPRYQVTQFGKPVTLSCSQTLNHNVMYWYQQKSSQAPKLLFHYYDKDFNNEADTPDNFQSRRPNTSFCFLDIRSPGLGDTAMYLCATRMGQLNTEAFFGQGTRLTVV.

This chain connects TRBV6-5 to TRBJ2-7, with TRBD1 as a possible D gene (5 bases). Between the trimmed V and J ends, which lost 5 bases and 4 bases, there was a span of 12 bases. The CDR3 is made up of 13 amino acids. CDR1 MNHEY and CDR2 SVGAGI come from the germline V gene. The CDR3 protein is CASSPSQGYEQYF. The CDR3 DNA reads TGTGCCAGCAGTCCGTCTCAGGGATACGAGCAGTACTTC.

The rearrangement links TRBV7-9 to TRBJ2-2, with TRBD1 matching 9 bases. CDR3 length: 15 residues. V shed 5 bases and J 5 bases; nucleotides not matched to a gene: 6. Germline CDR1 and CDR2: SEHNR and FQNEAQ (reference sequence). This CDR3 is CASSVDRGGTGELFF. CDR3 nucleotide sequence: TGTGCCAGCAGCGTGGACAGGGGAGGGACCGGGGAGCTGTTTTTT.

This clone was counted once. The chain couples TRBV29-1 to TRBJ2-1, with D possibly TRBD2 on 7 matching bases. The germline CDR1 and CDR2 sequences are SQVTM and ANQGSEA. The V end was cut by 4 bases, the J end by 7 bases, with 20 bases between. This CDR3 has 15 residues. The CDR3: CSVGERDNLRNEQFF. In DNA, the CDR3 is TGCAGCGTTGGGGAGCGGGACAACCTAAGGAATGAGCAGTTCTTC.

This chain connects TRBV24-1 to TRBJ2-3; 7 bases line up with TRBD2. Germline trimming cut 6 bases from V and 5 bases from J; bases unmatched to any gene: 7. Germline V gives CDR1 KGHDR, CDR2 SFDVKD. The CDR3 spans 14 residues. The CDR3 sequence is CATSPGREEDTQYF. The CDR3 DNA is TGTGCCACCAGTCCGGGACGGGAGGAAGATACGCAGTATTTT.

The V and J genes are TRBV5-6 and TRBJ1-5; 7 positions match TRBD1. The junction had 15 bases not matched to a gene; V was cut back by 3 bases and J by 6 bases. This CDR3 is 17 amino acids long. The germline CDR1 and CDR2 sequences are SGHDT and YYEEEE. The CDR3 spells CASSSYSTGWVGQPQHF. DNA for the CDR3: TGTGCCAGCAGCTCTTATTCGACAGGGTGGGTAGGTCAGCCCCAGCATTTT.

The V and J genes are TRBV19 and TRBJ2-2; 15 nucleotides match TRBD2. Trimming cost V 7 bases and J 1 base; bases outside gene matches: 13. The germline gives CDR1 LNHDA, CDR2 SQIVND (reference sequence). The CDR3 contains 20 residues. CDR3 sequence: CASTLPIWTSGRVNTGELFF. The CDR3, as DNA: TGTGCCAGTACCCTCCCCATCTGGACTAGCGGGAGGGTGAACACCGGGGAGCTGTTTTTT.

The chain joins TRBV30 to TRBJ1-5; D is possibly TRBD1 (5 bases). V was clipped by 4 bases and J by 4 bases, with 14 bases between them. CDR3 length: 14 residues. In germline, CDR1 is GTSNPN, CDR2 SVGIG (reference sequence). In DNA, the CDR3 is TGTGCCTGGAACCCCTGGGGGGGAAATCAGCCCCAGCATTTT. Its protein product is CAWNPWGGNQPQHF.

The CDR3 sequence: CASSQVTGGLGQPQHF. The CDR3 DNA reads as TGTGCCAGCAGCCAAGTTACAGGGGGATTAGGTCAGCCCCAGCATTTT. The chain joins TRBV14 to TRBJ1-5; 8 bases line up with TRBD1. Germline V gene data show CDR1 as SGHDN and CDR2 as FVKESK. The CDR3 covers 16 residues. With V trimmed by 1 base and J by 6 bases, 8 bases remained unmatched.

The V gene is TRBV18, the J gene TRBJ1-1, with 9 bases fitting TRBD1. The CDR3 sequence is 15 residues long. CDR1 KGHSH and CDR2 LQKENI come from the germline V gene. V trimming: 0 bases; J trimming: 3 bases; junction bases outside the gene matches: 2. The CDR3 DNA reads TGTGCCAGCTCACCACCGGGACAGGGAGACACTGAAGCTTTCTTT. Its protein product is CASSPPGQGDTEAFF. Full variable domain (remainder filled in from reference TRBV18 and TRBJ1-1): NAGVMQNPRHLVRRRGQEARLRCSPMKGHSHVYWYRQLPEEGLKFMVYLQKENIIDESGMPKERFSAEFPKEGPSILRIQQVVRGDSAAYFCASSPPGQGDTEAFFGQGTRLTVV.

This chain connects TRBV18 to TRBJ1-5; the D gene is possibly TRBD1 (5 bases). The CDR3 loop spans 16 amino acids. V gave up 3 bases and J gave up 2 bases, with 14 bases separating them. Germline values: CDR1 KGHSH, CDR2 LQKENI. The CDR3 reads CASSPTGQGGNQPQHF. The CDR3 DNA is TGTGCCAGCTCACCGACTGGACAAGGGGGCAATCAGCCCCAGCATTTT.

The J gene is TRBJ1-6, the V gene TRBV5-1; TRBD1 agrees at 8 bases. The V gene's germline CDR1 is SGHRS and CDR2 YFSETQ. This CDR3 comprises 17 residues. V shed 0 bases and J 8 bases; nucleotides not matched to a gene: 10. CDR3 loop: CASSLGQGARSYSPLHF. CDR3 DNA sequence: TGCGCCAGCAGCTTGGGTCAGGGGGCGCGTAGTTATTCACCCCTCCACTTT.

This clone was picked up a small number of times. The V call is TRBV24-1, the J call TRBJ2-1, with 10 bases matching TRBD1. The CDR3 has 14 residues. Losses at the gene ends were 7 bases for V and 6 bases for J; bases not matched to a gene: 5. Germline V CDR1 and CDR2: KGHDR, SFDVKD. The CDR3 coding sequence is TGTGCCACCAGCCTGGACAGGGGGTTCAATGAGCAGTTCTTC. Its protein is CATSLDRGFNEQFF.

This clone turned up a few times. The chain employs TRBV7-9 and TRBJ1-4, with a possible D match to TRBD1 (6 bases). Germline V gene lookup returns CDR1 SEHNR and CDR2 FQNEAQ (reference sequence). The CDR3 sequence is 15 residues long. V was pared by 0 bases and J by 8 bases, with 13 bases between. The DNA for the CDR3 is TGTGCCAGCAGCTTAGCTCAGGGGATTGGGGAAAAACTGTTTTTT. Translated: CASSLAQGIGEKLFF. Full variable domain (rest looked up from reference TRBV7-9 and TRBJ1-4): DTGVSQNPRHKITKRGQNVTFRCDPISEHNRLYWYRQTLGQGPEFLTYFQNEAQLEKSRLLSDRFSAERPKGSFSTLEIQRTEQGDSAMYLCASSLAQGIGEKLFFGSGTQLSVL.

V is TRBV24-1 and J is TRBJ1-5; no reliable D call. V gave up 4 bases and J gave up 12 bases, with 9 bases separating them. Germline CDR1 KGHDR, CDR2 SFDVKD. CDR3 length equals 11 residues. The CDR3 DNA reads TGTGCCACCAGTGACACTAGGATCCAGCATTTT. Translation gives CATSDTRIQHF.

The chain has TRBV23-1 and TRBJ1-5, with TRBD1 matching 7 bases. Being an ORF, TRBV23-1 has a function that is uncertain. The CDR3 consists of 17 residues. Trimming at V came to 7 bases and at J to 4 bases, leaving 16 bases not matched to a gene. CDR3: CASTKGDSPINNQPQHF. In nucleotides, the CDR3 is TGCGCCAGCACCAAGGGGGACAGCCCCATAAATAATCAGCCCCAGCATTTT.

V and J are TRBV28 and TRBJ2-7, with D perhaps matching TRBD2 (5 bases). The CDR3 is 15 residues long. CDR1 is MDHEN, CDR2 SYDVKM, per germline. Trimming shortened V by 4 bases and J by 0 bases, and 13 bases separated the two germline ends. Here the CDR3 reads CASSSPTTRSYEQYF. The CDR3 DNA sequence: TGTGCCAGCAGTTCCCCGACTACCCGCTCCTACGAGCAGTACTTC.

The DNA of the CDR3 is TGTGCCAGCAGTTTCCCGACAGGCCTGGGATCTATAGATCAGCCCCAGCATTTT. Protein sequence: CASSFPTGLGSIDQPQHF. The rearrangement uses TRBV28 and TRBJ1-5, with TRBD1 as a possible D gene (6 bases). From germline, CDR1 is MDHEN and CDR2 SYDVKM. V lost 3 bases and J lost 5, with 23 bases in between. This CDR3 comprises 18 residues. Full variable domain (rest looked up from reference TRBV28 and TRBJ1-5): DVKVTQSSRYLVKRTGEKVFLECVQDMDHENMFWYRQDPGLGLRLIYFSYDVKMKEKGDIPEGYSVSREKKERFSLILESASTNQTSMYLCASSFPTGLGSIDQPQHFGDGTRLSIL.

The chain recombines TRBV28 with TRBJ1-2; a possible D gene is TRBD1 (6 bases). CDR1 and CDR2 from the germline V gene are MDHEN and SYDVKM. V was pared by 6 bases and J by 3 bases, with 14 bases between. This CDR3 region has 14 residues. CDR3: CASRKTGRDYGYTF. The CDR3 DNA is TGTGCCAGCAGAAAGACAGGAAGGGACTATGGCTACACCTTC.

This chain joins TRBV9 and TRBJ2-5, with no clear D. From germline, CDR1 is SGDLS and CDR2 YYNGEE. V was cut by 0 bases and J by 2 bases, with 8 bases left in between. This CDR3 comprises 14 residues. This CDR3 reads CASSVANRQETQYF. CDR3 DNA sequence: TGTGCCAGCAGCGTAGCGAACAGACAAGAGACCCAGTACTTC.

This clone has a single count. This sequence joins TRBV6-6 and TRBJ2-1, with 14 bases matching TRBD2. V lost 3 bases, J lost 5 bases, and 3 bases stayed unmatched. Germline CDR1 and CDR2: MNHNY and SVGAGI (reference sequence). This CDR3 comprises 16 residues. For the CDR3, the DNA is TGTGCCAGCAGTTATCGACTAGCGGGGGGGAACAATGAGCAGTTCTTC. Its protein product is CASSYRLAGGNNEQFF.

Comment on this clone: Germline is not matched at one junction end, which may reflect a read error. CDR3 coding DNA: TGTGCTAGCAGCTTAGGCCACAACAATGAGCAGTTCTTC. Translated: CASSLGHNNEQFF. The chain combines TRBV7-7 with TRBJ2-1; D is unclear. From germline, CDR1 is SSHAT and CDR2 FNYEAQ (reference sequence). The CDR3 is made up of 13 amino acids. Filled out from reference TRBV7-7 and TRBJ2-1, the complete variable domain reads GAGVSQSPRYKVTKRGQDVTLRCDPISSHATLYWYQQALGQGPEFLTYFNYEAQPDKSGLPSDRFSAERPEGSISTLTIQRTEQRDSAMYRCASSLGHNNEQFFGPGTRLTVL.